This T cell receptor beta chain emerged from a study of tissue T cells after allogeneic stem cell transplantation. Indicated time point: mouse harvest day 7 after allogeneic transplant. Each mouse received 10^7 T-cell-depleted marrow cells plus 10^6 splenic CD5+ T cells by tail vein. The protocol was immunoSEQ multiplex PCR, while the TCRdb copy is restricted to in-frame clones and leaves out a portion. The repertoire consists of around 7,500 clones, with roughly half occurring once and the leading ten covering roughly 3.5%. On this clone: Its antigen is not known. Mouse names are used for the genes. Read coverage stops 1 residue before the CDR3 terminus; the germline J gene supplies the remainder.

The study, taken as a whole, reports: Limitations included a small, clinically heterogeneous cohort and limited sampling depth.

The CDR3 is 13 amino acids. Germline CDR1 is SNHLY and CDR2 is FYNGKV (reference sequence). Trimming at V came to 3 bases and at J to 3 bases, leaving 0 bases not matched to a gene. Sequencing input: gut tissue. The source of this sequence is a female BALB/c mouse given C57BL/6 T cells with graft-versus-host disease after an allogeneic hematopoietic cell transplant. The rearrangement links TRBV3 to TRBJ1-2, with 8 bases aligning to TRBD1. CDR3 sequence reads: CASSLDRDSDYTF. The DNA read from the CDR3 is TGTGCCAGCAGCTTGGACAGGGACTCCGACTACACC.